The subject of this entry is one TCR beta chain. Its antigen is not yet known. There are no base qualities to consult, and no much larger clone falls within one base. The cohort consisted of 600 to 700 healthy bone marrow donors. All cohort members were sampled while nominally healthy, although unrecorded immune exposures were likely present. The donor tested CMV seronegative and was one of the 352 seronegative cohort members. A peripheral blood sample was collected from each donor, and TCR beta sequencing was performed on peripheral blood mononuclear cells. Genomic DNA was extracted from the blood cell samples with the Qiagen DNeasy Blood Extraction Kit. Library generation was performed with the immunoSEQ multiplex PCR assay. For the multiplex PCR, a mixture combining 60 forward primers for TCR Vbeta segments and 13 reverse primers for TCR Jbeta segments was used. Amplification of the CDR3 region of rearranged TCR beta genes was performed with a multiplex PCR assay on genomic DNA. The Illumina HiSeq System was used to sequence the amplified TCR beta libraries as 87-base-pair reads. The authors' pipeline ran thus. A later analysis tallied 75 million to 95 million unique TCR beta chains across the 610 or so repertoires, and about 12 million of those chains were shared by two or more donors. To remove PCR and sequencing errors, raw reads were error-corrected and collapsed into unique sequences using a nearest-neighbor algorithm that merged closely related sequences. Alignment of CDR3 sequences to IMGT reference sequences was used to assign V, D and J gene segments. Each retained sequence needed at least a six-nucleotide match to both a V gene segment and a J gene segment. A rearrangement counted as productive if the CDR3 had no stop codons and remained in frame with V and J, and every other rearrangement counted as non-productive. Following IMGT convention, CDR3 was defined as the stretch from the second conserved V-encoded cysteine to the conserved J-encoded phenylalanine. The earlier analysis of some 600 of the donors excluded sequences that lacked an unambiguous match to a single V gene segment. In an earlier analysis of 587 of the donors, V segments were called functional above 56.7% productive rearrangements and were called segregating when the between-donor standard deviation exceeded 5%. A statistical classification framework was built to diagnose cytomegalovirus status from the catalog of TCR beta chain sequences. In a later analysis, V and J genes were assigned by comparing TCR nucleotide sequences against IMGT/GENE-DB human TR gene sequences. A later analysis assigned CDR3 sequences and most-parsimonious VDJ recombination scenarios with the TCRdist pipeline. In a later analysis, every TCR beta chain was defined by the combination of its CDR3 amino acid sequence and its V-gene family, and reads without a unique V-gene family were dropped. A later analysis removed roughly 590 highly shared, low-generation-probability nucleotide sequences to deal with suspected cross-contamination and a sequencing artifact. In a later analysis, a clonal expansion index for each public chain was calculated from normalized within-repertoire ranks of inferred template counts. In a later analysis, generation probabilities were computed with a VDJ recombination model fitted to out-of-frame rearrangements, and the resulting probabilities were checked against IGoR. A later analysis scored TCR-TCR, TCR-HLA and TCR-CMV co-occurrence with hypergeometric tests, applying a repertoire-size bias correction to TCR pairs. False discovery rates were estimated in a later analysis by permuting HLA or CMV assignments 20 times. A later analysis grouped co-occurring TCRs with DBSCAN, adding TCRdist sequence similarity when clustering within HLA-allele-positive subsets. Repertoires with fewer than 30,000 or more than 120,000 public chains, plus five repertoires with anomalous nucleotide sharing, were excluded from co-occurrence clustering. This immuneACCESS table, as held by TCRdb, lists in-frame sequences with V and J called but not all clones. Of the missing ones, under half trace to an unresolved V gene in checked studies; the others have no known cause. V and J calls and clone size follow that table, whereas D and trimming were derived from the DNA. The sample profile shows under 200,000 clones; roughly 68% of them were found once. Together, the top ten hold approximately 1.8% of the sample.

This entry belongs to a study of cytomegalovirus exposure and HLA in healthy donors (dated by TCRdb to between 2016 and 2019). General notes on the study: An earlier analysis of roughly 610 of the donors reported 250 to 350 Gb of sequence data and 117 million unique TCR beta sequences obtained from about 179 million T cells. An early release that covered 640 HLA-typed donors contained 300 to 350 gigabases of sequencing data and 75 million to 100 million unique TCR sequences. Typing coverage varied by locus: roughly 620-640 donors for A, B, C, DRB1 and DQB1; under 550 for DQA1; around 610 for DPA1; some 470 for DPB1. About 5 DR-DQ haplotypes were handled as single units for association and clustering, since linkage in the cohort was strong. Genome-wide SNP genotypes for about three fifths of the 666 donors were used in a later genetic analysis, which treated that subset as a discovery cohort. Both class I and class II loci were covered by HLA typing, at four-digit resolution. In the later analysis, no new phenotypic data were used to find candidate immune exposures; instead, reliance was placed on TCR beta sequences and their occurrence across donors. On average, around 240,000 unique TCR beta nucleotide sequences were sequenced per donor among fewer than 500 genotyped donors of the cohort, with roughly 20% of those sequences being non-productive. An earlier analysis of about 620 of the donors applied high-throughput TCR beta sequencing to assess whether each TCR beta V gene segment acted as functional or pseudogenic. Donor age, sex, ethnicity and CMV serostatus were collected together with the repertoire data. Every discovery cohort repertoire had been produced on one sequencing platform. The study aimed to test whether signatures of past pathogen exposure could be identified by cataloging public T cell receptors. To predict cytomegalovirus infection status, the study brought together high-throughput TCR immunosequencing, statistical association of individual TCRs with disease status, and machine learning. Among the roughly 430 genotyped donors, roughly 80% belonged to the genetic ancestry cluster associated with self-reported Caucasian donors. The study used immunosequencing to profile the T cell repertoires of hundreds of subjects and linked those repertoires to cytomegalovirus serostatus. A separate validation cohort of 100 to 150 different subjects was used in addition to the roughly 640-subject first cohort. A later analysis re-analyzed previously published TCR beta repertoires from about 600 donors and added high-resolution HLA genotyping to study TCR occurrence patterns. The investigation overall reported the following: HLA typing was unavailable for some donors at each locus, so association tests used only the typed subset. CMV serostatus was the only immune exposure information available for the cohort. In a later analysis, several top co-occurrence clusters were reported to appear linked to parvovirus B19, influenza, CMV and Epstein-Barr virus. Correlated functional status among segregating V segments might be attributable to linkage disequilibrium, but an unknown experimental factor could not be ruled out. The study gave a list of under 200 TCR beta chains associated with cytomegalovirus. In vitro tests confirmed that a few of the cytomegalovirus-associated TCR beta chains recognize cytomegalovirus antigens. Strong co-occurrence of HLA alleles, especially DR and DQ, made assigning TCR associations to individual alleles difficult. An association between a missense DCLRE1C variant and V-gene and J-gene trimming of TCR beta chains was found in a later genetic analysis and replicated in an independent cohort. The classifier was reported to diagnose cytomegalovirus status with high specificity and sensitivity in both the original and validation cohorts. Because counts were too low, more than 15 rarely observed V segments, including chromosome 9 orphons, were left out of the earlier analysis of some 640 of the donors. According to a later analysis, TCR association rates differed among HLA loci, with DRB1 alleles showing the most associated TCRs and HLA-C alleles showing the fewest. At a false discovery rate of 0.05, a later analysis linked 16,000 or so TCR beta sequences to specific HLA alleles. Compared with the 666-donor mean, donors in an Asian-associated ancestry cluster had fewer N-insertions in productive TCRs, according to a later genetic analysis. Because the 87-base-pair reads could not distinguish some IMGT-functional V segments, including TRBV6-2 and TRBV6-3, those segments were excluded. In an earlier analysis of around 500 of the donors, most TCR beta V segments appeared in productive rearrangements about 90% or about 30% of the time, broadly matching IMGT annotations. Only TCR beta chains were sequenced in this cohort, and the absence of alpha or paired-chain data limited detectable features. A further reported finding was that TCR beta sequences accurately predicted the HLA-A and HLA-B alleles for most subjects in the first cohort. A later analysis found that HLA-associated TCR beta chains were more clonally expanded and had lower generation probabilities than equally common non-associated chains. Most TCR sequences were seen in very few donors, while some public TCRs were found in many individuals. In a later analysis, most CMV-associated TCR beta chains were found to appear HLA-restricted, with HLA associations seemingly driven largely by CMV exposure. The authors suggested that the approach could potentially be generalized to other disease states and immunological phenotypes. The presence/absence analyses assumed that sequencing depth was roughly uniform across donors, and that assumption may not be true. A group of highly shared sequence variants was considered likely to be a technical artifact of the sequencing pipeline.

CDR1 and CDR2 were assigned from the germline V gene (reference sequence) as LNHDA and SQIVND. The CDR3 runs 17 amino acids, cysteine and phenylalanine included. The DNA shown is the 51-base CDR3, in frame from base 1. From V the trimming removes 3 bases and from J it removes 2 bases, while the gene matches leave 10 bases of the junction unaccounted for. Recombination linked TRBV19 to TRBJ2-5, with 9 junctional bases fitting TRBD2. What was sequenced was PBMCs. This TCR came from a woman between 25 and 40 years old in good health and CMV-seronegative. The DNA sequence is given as TGTGCCAGTAGTATGGGAGGTAGGCTAGCGGGGCAAGAGACCCAGTACTTC. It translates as CASSMGGRLAGQETQYF.